The 5 T cell receptor beta chains in this list originate from one sample, sequenced in a study of technical replicates of blood from a few donors. Assay: immunoSEQ multiplex PCR; the TCRdb copy retains only in-frame clones and omits some. This table has more than 95,000 clones, nearly 97% appearing once. What was sequenced was T cells isolated from PBMCs. These receptors came from a human donor in good health.

This rearrangement joins TRBV5-5 to TRBJ1-5, with 9 nucleotides matching TRBD1. This CDR3 is 14 amino acids long. The germline CDR1 and CDR2 sequences are SGHKS and YYEKEE (reference sequence). The J segment lost 8 bases and the V segment lost 3 bases, leaving 6 bases of the junction unmatched. CDR3 bases: TGTGCCAGCAGCTCGGGACAGGGTCTGGAGCCCCAGCATTTT. Residues: CASSSGQGLEPQHF.

The chain is built from TRBV15 and TRBJ2-2; D may be TRBD1 (6 bases). The V end was cut by 1 base, the J end by 2 bases, with 8 bases between. Germline loops: CDR1 LNHNV, CDR2 YYDKDF (reference sequence). This CDR3 comprises 15 residues. The CDR3: CATSRGGLNTGELFF. The DNA for the CDR3 is TGTGCCACCAGCAGAGGGGGGCTAAACACCGGGGAGCTGTTTTTT.

The V gene is TRBV28, the J gene TRBJ1-4; D is undetermined. V lost 7 bases to trimming and J lost 11 bases, with 14 bases between them. CDR1 and CDR2 (germline): MDHEN, SYDVKM. This CDR3 has 12 amino acids. CDR3 in amino acids: CASKTRPEKLFF. CDR3 DNA: TGTGCCAGCAAAACCCGTCCGGAGAAACTGTTTTTT.

V gene TRBV30 combines with J gene TRBJ1-6; weak D call: TRBD1 (5 bases). Germline V gives CDR1 GTSNPN, CDR2 SVGIG (reference sequence). The CDR3 has 12 residues. Between the trimmed V and J ends, which lost 2 bases and 10 bases, there was a span of 9 bases. CDR3 DNA: TGTGCCTGGAGTCGACAGAACTCACCCCTCCACTTT. Residues: CAWSRQNSPLHF.

The genes are TRBV7-3 and TRBJ2-2, with 12 bases lining up with TRBD2. The V segment lost 5 bases and the J segment 4 bases; nucleotides outside the gene matches: 2. The germline V gene encodes CDR1 SGHTA and CDR2 FQGTGA. The CDR3 has 15 residues. In nucleotides, the CDR3 is TGTGCCAGCAGCCCTAGCGGGGGGGGCACCGGGGAGCTGTTTTTT. Amino acid sequence: CASSPSGGGTGELFF.